The T cell receptor beta chain described here comes from a study of radiation and T cells in renal cell carcinoma. Note on this clone: What it recognizes is unknown.

Time point of the sample: blood 2 weeks post-SBRT. Documented treatment: 15 Gy SBRT to primary tumor, nephrectomy 4 weeks later. Blood was sampled at baseline, 2 weeks and 4 weeks after SBRT. Whole-study findings and limits: Pretreatment tumor biopsies were lacking, so baseline clonotypes are unknown.

Only in-frame clones appear in the TCRdb table, and some are missing; sequencing was by immunoSEQ multiplex PCR. Of 100,000 to 150,000 clones listed, 81% are singletons. The origin of this receptor is a man over 45 with renal cell carcinoma. The input for sequencing was blood, taken from a patient whose treatment included radiotherapy and nephrectomy.

The CDR3 region has the DNA TGTGCCAGCAGCAGAGACAGGGGGTTGGATGAAAAACTGTTTTTT. Amino acid sequence: CASSRDRGLDEKLFF. The chain recombines TRBV5-6 with TRBJ1-4; 9 bases agree with TRBD1. Losses at the gene ends were 4 bases for V and 6 bases for J; bases not matched to a gene: 7. Germline CDR1 SGHDT, CDR2 YYEEEE. The CDR3 covers 15 residues.